This TCR beta chain stems from a study of blood T cell repertoires in COVID-19. Sequencing was performed with immunoSEQ multiplex PCR; in TCRdb, only in-frame clones are kept and a portion is missing. The profile covers roughly 200,000 clones, with just under 90% appearing a single time and 5.5% to 8% taken by the ten largest. Looked up from germline, CDR1 is SEHNR and CDR2 is FQNEAQ (reference sequence). The CDR3 consists of 17 residues. V gave up 5 bases and J gave up 0 bases; unmatched junction bases: 10. The sequenced sample consisted of peripheral blood. The receptor comes from a man aged 55-75 years who had recovered from COVID-19. The chain employs TRBV7-9 and TRBJ2-1; TRBD2 agrees at 7 bases. CDR3 in DNA: TGTGCCAGCAGCCCCCATGGGGGGGGGAGCTCCTACAATGAGCAGTTCTTC. It translates to CASSPHGGGSSYNEQFF. Full variable domain (missing parts from reference TRBV7-9 and TRBJ2-1): DTGVSQNPRHKITKRGQNVTFRCDPISEHNRLYWYRQTLGQGPEFLTYFQNEAQLEKSRLLSDRFSAERPKGSFSTLEIQRTEQGDSAMYLCASSPHGGGSSYNEQFFGPGTRLTVL.